The 14 T cell receptor beta chains below were found in one sample sequenced in a study of regulatory T cells in long-lasting Graves disease. According to the study, TCR beta libraries were built with iRepertoire HTBI primers and CDR3-region Arm-PCR. TCRdb passed the multiplex PCR reads through MiXCR, listing each CDR3 protein once. The sample contains a few hundred thousand distinct CDR3 sequences, roughly 15% of which appear only once. Stated time point: newly diagnosed GD, antithyroid drugs for less than 3 months. The TCR library was made from RNA that had been extracted from PBMCs in TRIzol. This sample also belongs to another study, concerning T cells in Graves' hyperthyroidism and ophthalmopathy.

The specimen comprised peripheral blood mononuclear cells (PBMCs), sampled at new diagnosis, from a patient treated with antithyroid drugs. The receptors stem from a woman between 50 and 59 years old with Graves disease.

This clonotype was picked up many times. This chain joins TRBV20-1 and TRBJ1-5; maybe TRBD1 (5 bases). CDR1 is DFQATT, CDR2 SNEGSKA, per germline (reference sequence). The CDR3 totals 17 residues. Trimming took off 3 bases at V and 0 bases at J, with 18 bases between the two ends. CDR3: CSASIAPGLFSNQPQHF. Here the CDR3 DNA reads TGCAGTGCTAGCATTGCTCCGGGACTCTTTAGCAATCAGCCCCAGCATTTT.

In its sample, this clonotype was seen a few times. The V and J genes are TRBV5-1 and TRBJ2-7, with D perhaps TRBD1 (5 bases). The CDR3 totals 13 residues. Germline assignment: CDR1 SGHRS and CDR2 YFSETQ. Trimming removed 5 bases from V and 3 bases from J, with 12 bases in between. CDR3 sequence: CASRQGPNYEQYF. CDR3 nucleotides: TGCGCCAGCAGGCAGGGTCCCAACTACGAGCAGTACTTC.

This clonotype was counted only a few times. The chain uses TRBV3-1 and TRBJ1-5, with 8 bases fitting TRBD1. This CDR3 spans 16 amino acids. V gave up 0 bases and J gave up 5 bases; unmatched junction bases: 6. Germline V lookup: CDR1 LGHDT, CDR2 YNNKEL (reference sequence). CDR3 DNA sequence: TGTGCCAGCAGCCAAGATCTGGGACAGGAGTATCAGCCCCAGCATTTT. Translated, it gives CASSQDLGQEYQPQHF.

For this clonotype: This clone may be a read error of a much larger clone one base away. The CDR3 bases are TGTGCCAGCAGTCCTCGGCCTAATAAGAGCGGGGAGCTGTTTTTT. It specifies CASSPRPNKSGELFF. The chain employs TRBV27 and TRBJ2-2; D gene unclear. CDR3 size: 15 residues. CDR1 MNHEY and CDR2 SMNVEV come from the germline V gene (reference sequence). The V gene lost 5 bases and the J gene lost 7 bases, with 17 bases spanning the gap.

A note on this clonotype: A much bigger clone sits one base away, suggesting this may be a read error. The genes are TRBV11-2 and TRBJ1-3; D call uncertain. CDR3 length equals 13 residues. The V gene's germline CDR1 is SGHAT and CDR2 FQNNGV. The DNA of the CDR3 is TGTGCCAGCCGACTGAGCTCTGGAATCACCATATATTTT. The encoded protein is CASRLSSGITIYF.

This chain uses TRBV6-1 with TRBJ2-5; 9 bases are shared with TRBD1. The CDR3 length is 14 residues. Trimming cost V 8 bases and J 5 bases; bases outside gene matches: 9. Germline CDR1 reads MNHNS; CDR2 reads SASEGT. CDR3 sequence (DNA): TGTGCCAGCTACAGACAGGGGGTATCGGAGACCCAGTACTTC. This sequence encodes CASYRQGVSETQYF.

This clonotype was counted a few times. The V call is TRBV10-1, the J call TRBJ1-1; a possible D gene is TRBD1 (5 bases). The V end was cut by 6 bases, the J end by 5 bases, with 13 bases between. CDR3 length: 13 residues. From germline, CDR1 is WNHNN and CDR2 SYGVQD (reference sequence). For the CDR3, the DNA is TGCGCCAGCAGAAGTGGGACTGGGACTGAAGCTTTCTTT. It codes for CASRSGTGTEAFF.

V is TRBV11-2 and J is TRBJ1-3, with no clear D. The V end was cut by 0 bases, the J end by 0 bases, with 6 bases between. This CDR3 comprises 15 residues. Per the germline V gene, CDR1 is SGHAT and CDR2 is FQNNGV. The CDR3 nucleotides read TGTGCCAGCAGCTTAGATCCCAACTCTGGAAACACCATATATTTT. Encoded protein: CASSLDPNSGNTIYF.

This clonotype appeared many times. The gene calls are TRBV7-8 and TRBJ2-1, with D possibly being TRBD1 (6 bases). The CDR3 is made up of 12 amino acids. V was pared by 5 bases and J by 11 bases, with 13 bases between. Germline CDR1 SGHVS, CDR2 FQNEAQ. CDR3 residues: CASSQGGRQQFF. CDR3 nucleotide sequence: TGTGCCAGCAGCCAAGGGGGTAGGCAGCAGTTCTTC.

This clonotype was detected ten times or more. The rearrangement joins TRBV2 to TRBJ2-1; 9 nucleotides line up with TRBD2. Germline CDR1 is SNHLY and CDR2 is FYNNEI. Trimming cost V 8 bases and J 0 bases; bases outside gene matches: 8. This CDR3 has 16 residues. CDR3 loop: CASGGSGSSSYNEQFF. The DNA of the CDR3 is TGTGCCAGCGGGGGTAGCGGGAGCAGCTCCTACAATGAGCAGTTCTTC.

The chain joins TRBV7-8 to TRBJ2-3, with 11 bases lining up with TRBD2. V gave up 2 bases and J gave up 7 bases; unmatched junction bases: 17. The germline V gene encodes CDR1 SGHVS and CDR2 FQNEAQ. CDR3 size: 19 residues. The CDR3 reads CASSLPRAGLAGGMNTQYF. In DNA, the CDR3 is TGTGCCAGCAGCTTACCAAGGGCGGGGCTAGCGGGAGGCATGAATACGCAGTATTTT. Using reference TRBV7-8 and TRBJ2-3 for the parts outside the CDR3, the full variable domain is GAGVSQSPRYKVAKRGQDVALRCDPISGHVSLFWYQQALGQGPEFLTYFQNEAQLDKSGLPSDRFFAERPEGSVSTLKIQRTQQEDSAVYLCASSLPRAGLAGGMNTQYFGPGTRLTVL.

This clonotype appeared many times. V gene TRBV20-1 combines with J gene TRBJ2-1, with 8 positions matching TRBD2. The CDR3 sequence is 13 residues long. Germline values: CDR1 DFQATT, CDR2 SNEGSKA (reference sequence). CDR3 coding DNA: TGCAGCGGACGTGGACTAGCTTACAATGAGCAGTTCTTC. Translation gives CSGRGLAYNEQFF.

This clonotype was observed at least ten times. The V and J genes are TRBV29-1 and TRBJ2-5, with 7 bases lining up with TRBD1. The CDR3 covers 14 residues. CDR1 is SQVTM, CDR2 ANQGSEA, per germline. The junction had 4 bases not matched to a gene; V was cut back by 1 base and J by 2 bases. The CDR3 DNA follows: TGCAGCGTTGAAGGAGGACAGGTTCAAGAGACCCAGTACTTC. It encodes CSVEGGQVQETQYF.

This clonotype was seen repeatedly, ten times or more. V gene TRBV27 combines with J gene TRBJ2-1; D is undetermined. Germline V gene data show CDR1 as MNHEY and CDR2 as SMNVEV (reference sequence). Trimming took 7 bases from V and 4 from J, leaving 5 bases between them. The CDR3 extends over 11 amino acids. DNA for the CDR3: TGTGCCAGCACCGATTACAATGAGCAGTTCTTC. Its protein product is CASTDYNEQFF.